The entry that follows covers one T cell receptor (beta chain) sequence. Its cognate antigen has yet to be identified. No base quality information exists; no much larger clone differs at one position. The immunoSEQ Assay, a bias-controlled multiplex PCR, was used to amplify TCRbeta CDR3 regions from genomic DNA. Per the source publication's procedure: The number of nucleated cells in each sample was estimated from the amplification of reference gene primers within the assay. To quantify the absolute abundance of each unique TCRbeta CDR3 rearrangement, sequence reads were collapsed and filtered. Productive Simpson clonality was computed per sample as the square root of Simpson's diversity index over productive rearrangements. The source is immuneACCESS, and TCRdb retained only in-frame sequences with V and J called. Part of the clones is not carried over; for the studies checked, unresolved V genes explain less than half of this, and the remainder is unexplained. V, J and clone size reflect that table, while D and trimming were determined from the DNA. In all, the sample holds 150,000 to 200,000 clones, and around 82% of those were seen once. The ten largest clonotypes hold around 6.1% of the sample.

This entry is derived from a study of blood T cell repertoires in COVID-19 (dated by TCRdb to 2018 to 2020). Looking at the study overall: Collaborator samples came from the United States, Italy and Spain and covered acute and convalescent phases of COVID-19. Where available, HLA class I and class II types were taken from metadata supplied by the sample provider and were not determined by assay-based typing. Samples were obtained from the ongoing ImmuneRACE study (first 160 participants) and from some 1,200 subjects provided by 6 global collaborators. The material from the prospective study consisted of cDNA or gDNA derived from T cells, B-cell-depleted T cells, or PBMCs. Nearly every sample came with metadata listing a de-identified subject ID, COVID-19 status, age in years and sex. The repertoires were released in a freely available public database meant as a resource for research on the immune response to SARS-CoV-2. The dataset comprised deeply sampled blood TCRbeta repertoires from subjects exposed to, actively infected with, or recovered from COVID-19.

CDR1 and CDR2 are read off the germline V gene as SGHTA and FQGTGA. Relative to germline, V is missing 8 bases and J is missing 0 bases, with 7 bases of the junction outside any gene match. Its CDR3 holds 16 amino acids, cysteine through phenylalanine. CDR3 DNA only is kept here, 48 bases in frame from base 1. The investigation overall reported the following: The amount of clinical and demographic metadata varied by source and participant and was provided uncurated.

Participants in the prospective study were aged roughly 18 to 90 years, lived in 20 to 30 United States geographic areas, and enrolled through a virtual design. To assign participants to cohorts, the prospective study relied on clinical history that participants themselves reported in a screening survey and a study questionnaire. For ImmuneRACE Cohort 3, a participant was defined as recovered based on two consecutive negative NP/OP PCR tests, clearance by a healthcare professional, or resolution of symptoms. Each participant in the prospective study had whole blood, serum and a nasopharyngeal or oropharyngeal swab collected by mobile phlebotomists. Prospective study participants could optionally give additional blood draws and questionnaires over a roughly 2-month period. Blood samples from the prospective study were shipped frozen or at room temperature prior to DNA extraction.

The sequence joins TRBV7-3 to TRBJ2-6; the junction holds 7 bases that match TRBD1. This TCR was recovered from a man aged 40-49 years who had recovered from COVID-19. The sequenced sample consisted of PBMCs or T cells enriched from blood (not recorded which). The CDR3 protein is CASRQGPSSGANVLTF. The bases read TGTGCCAGCCGACAGGGCCCGAGCTCTGGGGCCAACGTCCTGACTTTC.